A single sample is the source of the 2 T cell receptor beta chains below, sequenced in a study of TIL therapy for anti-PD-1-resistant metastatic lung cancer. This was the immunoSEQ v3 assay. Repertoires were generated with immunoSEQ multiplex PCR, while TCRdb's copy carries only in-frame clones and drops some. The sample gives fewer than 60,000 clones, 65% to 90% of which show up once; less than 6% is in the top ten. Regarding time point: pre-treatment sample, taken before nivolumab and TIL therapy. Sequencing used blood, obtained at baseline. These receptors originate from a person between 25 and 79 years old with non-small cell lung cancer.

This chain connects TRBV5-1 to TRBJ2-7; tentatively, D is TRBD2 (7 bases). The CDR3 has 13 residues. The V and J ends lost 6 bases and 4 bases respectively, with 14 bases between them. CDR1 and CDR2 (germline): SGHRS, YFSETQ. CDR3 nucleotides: TGCGCCAGCACCCGGGGGGCGGGTTACGAGCAGTACTTC. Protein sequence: CASTRGAGYEQYF.

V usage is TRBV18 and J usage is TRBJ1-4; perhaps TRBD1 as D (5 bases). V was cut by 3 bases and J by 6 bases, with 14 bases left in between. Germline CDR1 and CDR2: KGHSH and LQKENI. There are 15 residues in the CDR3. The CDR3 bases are TGTGCCAGCTCACCCCAGGGTCAAGGGCATGAAAAACTGTTTTTT. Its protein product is CASSPQGQGHEKLFF.